This T cell receptor (beta chain) was retrieved from a study of Tregs in tolerant kidney transplant recipients. The CDR3 extends over 17 amino acids. CDR1 is SGHTA, CDR2 FQGNSA, per germline. Trimming stripped 1 base from V and 0 bases from J, with 13 bases between. General study findings and limits: Findings come from small patient numbers and require larger validation. The most relevant donor-specific Treg TCRbeta repertoire apparently came from expansion with activated donor B cells.

This clone has a single count. The antigen is unknown. Only in-frame clones appear in the TCRdb table, and some are missing; sequencing was by immunoSEQ multiplex PCR. The sample holds 75,000 to 95,000 clones, approximately 92% seen once. Sequenced sample: CD8+ T cells from blood. The V and J genes are TRBV7-2 and TRBJ1-5, with D perhaps matching TRBD1 (5 bases). The receptor comes from a human donor in good health. Here the CDR3 reads CASSLEGVLYSNQPQHF. In DNA form, the CDR3 reads TGTGCCAGCAGCTTAGAAGGGGTACTGTATAGCAATCAGCCCCAGCATTTT.